This record covers a single T cell receptor (beta chain). These data originate in a study of technical replicates of blood from several donors. TCRdb's table, derived via immunoSEQ multiplex PCR, lists solely in-frame clones and lacks some. The sample records roughly 70,000 clones, approximately 89% being singletons. V was pared by 2 bases and J by 4 bases, with 6 bases of the junction left unmatched. This CDR3 comprises 16 residues. The germline CDR1 and CDR2 sequences are SGHTA and FQGNSA. The chain is built from TRBV7-2 and TRBJ2-7; TRBD2 matches 12 bases. Specimen: PBMCs. The receptor was derived from a human donor in good health. Some clones in this sample may be carry-over from other donors' samples. CDR3 protein: CASSLLAGGPLYEQYF. DNA for the CDR3: TGTGCCAGCAGCTTACTAGCGGGAGGGCCGTTGTACGAGCAGTACTTC.